This T cell receptor beta chain comes out of a study of cytomegalovirus exposure and HLA in healthy donors. The wider study: Findings of an earlier analysis included roughly 110 million unique TCR beta sequences from some 200 million T cells. For the 300 to 400 genotyped donors, around 76% fell within the Caucasian-associated ancestry cluster.

This clone was seen a handful of times. Researchers ran the PCR with 60 Vbeta and 13 Jbeta primers. Profiled with immunoSEQ multiplex PCR; TCRdb holds only in-frame clones, not every one. In the table there are approximately 170,000 clones, roughly 80% of which are singletons. This receptor was obtained from a male donor in good health and CMV-seronegative. Sequencing was carried out using PBMCs.

CDR3 bases: TGTGCCAGCAGCTTATTCGCAGGGAACTACGAGCAGTACTTC. This encodes CASSLFAGNYEQYF. The gene calls are TRBV11-2 and TRBJ2-7; D might be TRBD1 (5 bases). Germline CDR1 is SGHAT and CDR2 is FQNNGV. This CDR3 contains 14 residues. Trimming took off 2 bases at V and 3 bases at J, with 11 bases between the two ends.